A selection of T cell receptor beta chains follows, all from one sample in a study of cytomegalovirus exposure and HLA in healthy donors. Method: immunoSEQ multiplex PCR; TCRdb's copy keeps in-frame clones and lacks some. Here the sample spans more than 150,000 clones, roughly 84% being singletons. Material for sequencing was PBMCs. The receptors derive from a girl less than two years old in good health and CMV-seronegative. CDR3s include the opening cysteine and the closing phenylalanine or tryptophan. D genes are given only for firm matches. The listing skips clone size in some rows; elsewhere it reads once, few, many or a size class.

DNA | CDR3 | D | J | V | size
TGTGCCAGTAGTATTTTGGCTAGGAGCGATGAGCAGTTCTTC | CASSILARSDEQFF | - | TRBJ2-1 | TRBV19 | -
TGTGCCAGAAGCTTAGTCCCTCCGACAGGAGAGAGCAATCAGCCCCAGCATTTT | CARSLVPPTGESNQPQHF | - | TRBJ1-5 | TRBV7-5 | -
TGTGCCAGCAGCGTCGGGGGAGATGACACTGAAGCTTTCTTT | CASSVGGDDTEAFF | - | TRBJ1-1 | TRBV9 | once
TGTGCCAGCAGGGGGGCAGAGTCTGGGGCCAACGTCCTGACTTTC | CASRGAESGANVLTF | - | TRBJ2-6 | TRBV27 | -
TGTGCCAGCAGCTTGTGGGGGCGGGAGTCTTACCATGAGCAGTTCTTC | CASSLWGRESYHEQFF | - | TRBJ2-1 | TRBV5-8 | -
TGTGCCAGCTCACCGCAACAGGGTGGGGACACCGGGGAGCTGTTTTTT | CASSPQQGGDTGELFF | - | TRBJ2-2 | TRBV18 | -
TGCGCCAGCAGCTTGAGGGGGACCCCGAACACTGAAGCTTTCTTT | CASSLRGTPNTEAFF | - | TRBJ1-1 | TRBV5-1 | -
TGTGCCAGCAGCACCAGGGCGCCGGGCACAGATACGCAGTATTTT | CASSTRAPGTDTQYF | - | TRBJ2-3 | TRBV7-9 | few
TGTGCCAGCAGTCCCCCGCGCGAGCAGTACTTC | CASSPPREQYF | - | TRBJ2-7 | TRBV2 | -
TGTGCCAGCAGCTTGAGCCTTATGAACACTGAAGCTTTCTTT | CASSLSLMNTEAFF | - | TRBJ1-1 | TRBV5-8 | -
TGTGCCAGCAGTTTCGGGGGTGGGGCCTACGAGCAGTACTTC | CASSFGGGAYEQYF | - | TRBJ2-7 | TRBV2 | -
TGTGCCAGCAGCTTAGAGGTCGGGGGGAATATCCGCTCCTACAATGAGCAGTTCTTC | CASSLEVGGNIRSYNEQFF | TRBD2 | TRBJ2-1 | TRBV7-2 | -
TGTGCCAGCAGCGCGTACAGGGGGGCGAGCTATGGCTACACCTTC | CASSAYRGASYGYTF | TRBD1 | TRBJ1-2 | TRBV7-9 | -
TGCGCCAGCAGCCAAGAGGCCCAAGGGGGTGCTGCCATCTACGAGCAGTACTTC | CASSQEAQGGAAIYEQYF | - | TRBJ2-7 | TRBV4-3 | -
TGTGCCACCAGCAGACCGGGACTAGGACTCAATGAGCAGTTCTTC | CATSRPGLGLNEQFF | TRBD2 | TRBJ2-1 | TRBV15 | -
TGTGCCAGCCGGCGGACGGAGGTTGGCATCAATGAGCAGTTCTTC | CASRRTEVGINEQFF | - | TRBJ2-1 | TRBV6-5 | -
TGCGCCAGCAGCCAAGATCCTAGCGGGAGGGAAACGGTCCACGAGCAGTACTTC | CASSQDPSGRETVHEQYF | TRBD2 | TRBJ2-7 | TRBV4-3 | -
TGTGCCAGCAGCCACCGACAGGGGAACACTGAAGCTTTCTTT | CASSHRQGNTEAFF | TRBD1 | TRBJ1-1 | TRBV5-4 | -
TGTGCCTGGAGTGTACGAGGGGGGGTGGATAACATTCAGTACTTC | CAWSVRGGVDNIQYF | - | TRBJ2-4 | TRBV30 | -
TGTGCCAGTAGCCCGGGACTCTACTCCTACAATGAGCAGTTCTTC | CASSPGLYSYNEQFF | - | TRBJ2-1 | TRBV19 | -
TGTGCCAGCAGTTATACTCGACCGACAATAGATACGCAGTATTTT | CASSYTRPTIDTQYF | - | TRBJ2-3 | TRBV6-5 | once
TGTGCCAGCAGCCCAGGGGGGCCCTCCTACGAGCAGTACTTC | CASSPGGPSYEQYF | - | TRBJ2-7 | TRBV7-3 | -
TGTGCCAGCAGCCGACTTACCGGGACTAGCGGACGATTCTCCTACGAGCAGTACTTC | CASSRLTGTSGRFSYEQYF | TRBD2 | TRBJ2-7 | TRBV5-8 | -
TGTGCCAGCAGTTACTCTGCGGGGGGCTTCTACGAGCAGTACTTC | CASSYSAGGFYEQYF | TRBD2 | TRBJ2-7 | TRBV6-5 | few
TGCGCCAGCAGTGAGGGGGTTGAAAGGCGGGATAAGTACTTCCCCCTCGCGCAGTTCTTC | CASSEGVERRDKYFPLAQFF | - | TRBJ2-1 | TRBV10-1 | -
TGCGCCAGCGGCCAAGAATGGCCCAATCAGCCCCAGCATTTT | CASGQEWPNQPQHF | - | TRBJ1-5 | TRBV4-1 | -
TGTGCCAGCAGCGTAGGGGCTGGCGAGCAGTACTTC | CASSVGAGEQYF | - | TRBJ2-7 | TRBV9 | -
TGTGCCAGCAGTTTAGCCCTAAGAAGAGCCCAAGAGACCCAGTACTTC | CASSLALRRAQETQYF | - | TRBJ2-5 | TRBV28 | -
TGTGCCAGCAGCTCCCCGGGACTAGCGGGATCGGGGGAGCAGTACTTC | CASSSPGLAGSGEQYF | TRBD2 | TRBJ2-7 | TRBV7-2 | -
TGTGCCACCCATCGGCGGGGGGGCCGAGAGACCCAGTACTTC | CATHRRGGRETQYF | TRBD2 | TRBJ2-5 | TRBV6-5 | -
TGCAGCGTTGGACGGGACATAGCCCTCAATGAGCAGTTCTTC | CSVGRDIALNEQFF | - | TRBJ2-1 | TRBV29-1 | -
TGCGCCAGCAGCTCAATTCCGGGGGGGAAGGATGAGCAGTTCTTC | CASSSIPGGKDEQFF | TRBD2 | TRBJ2-1 | TRBV5-1 | -
TGTGCCAGCAGTGAAACCCGACAGTCGAATCAGCCCCAGCATTTT | CASSETRQSNQPQHF | - | TRBJ1-5 | TRBV6-1 | -
TGCAGCGTTGCCCCAGGCGGGGGGGCGGGATACACTGAAGCTTTCTTT | CSVAPGGGAGYTEAFF | - | TRBJ1-1 | TRBV29-1 | -
TGTGCTAGTGGTTGGGACAGGGCTAATGAAAAACTGTTTTTT | CASGWDRANEKLFF | TRBD1 | TRBJ1-4 | TRBV12-5 | -
TGTGCCAGCAGTTACACAGGAACGACAGGGCGCTATGGCTACACCTTC | CASSYTGTTGRYGYTF | TRBD1 | TRBJ1-2 | TRBV6-5 | -
TGTGCCAGTAGTGCCGGACAGAGACTTACAACCGGGGAGCTGTTTTTT | CASSAGQRLTTGELFF | - | TRBJ2-2 | TRBV19 | -
TGTGCCAGCAGCGCCTCAGGTCAGGGGTACACCGGGGAGCTGTTTTTT | CASSASGQGYTGELFF | - | TRBJ2-2 | TRBV9 | -
TGTGCCAGCAGCCTGGACCCGGGACTAGCCTACGAGCAGTACTTC | CASSLDPGLAYEQYF | TRBD2 | TRBJ2-7 | TRBV11-2 | -
TGTGCCAGCAGTGAACGGACTAGCGGCTACTACAATGAGCAGTTCTTC | CASSERTSGYYNEQFF | TRBD2 | TRBJ2-1 | TRBV6-1 | once
TGTGCCACCATAGGACTAGCGGGGGCCCCCGGGGAGCTGTTTTTT | CATIGLAGAPGELFF | TRBD2 | TRBJ2-2 | TRBV10-3 | -
TGTGCCAGCAGCGTAGCTCGTGGCCTTACCGGGGAGCTGTTTTTT | CASSVARGLTGELFF | - | TRBJ2-2 | TRBV9 | -
TGTGCCAGCAGTTACAAAGCGGGGGCCCCCTACAATGAGCAGTTCTTC | CASSYKAGAPYNEQFF | TRBD2 | TRBJ2-1 | TRBV6-5 | -
TGTGCCAGCAGCCATCGGGCTCTGGGGGACAGAGAGCAGTTCTTC | CASSHRALGDREQFF | TRBD1 | TRBJ2-1 | TRBV5-4 | -
TGTGCCAGTAGGCCGGCGGGACAGCTCTCCTACGAGCAGTACTTC | CASRPAGQLSYEQYF | - | TRBJ2-7 | TRBV19 | -
TGTGCCAGCAGCCAAGTGGCACAGTATGGCTACACCTTC | CASSQVAQYGYTF | - | TRBJ1-2 | TRBV4-2 | once
TGTGCCAGCACCCAGAATCCGGGACTAGAATTCCCCGATACAACCTACGAGCAGTACTTC | CASTQNPGLEFPDTTYEQYF | TRBD2 | TRBJ2-7 | TRBV7-3 | -
TGTGCCAGCAGCTTGGCAGGCAACTATGGCTACACCTTC | CASSLAGNYGYTF | - | TRBJ1-2 | TRBV5-4 | -
TGTGCCAGCAGCGTGACTAGCGGGGACCAAGAGACCCAGTACTTC | CASSVTSGDQETQYF | TRBD2 | TRBJ2-5 | TRBV9 | -
TGTGCCAGCAGACTGGGGACAGGCGGGGAGCTGTTTTTT | CASRLGTGGELFF | TRBD1 | TRBJ2-2 | TRBV5-4 | -
TGCGCCAGCAGCTTGGATCTGGGACATACGTCGACTAATGAAAAACTGTTTTTT | CASSLDLGHTSTNEKLFF | - | TRBJ1-4 | TRBV5-1 | -
TGCGCCAGCAGCTTGGACAGGGGTGGCTACACCTTC | CASSLDRGGYTF | TRBD1 | TRBJ1-2 | TRBV5-1 | -
TGTGCCAGCAGCTTACAGGGTTTTCTGAACACTGAAGCTTTCTTT | CASSLQGFLNTEAFF | - | TRBJ1-1 | TRBV5-4 | few
TGTGCCAGCGAGCAGGGCAGGGGGCCCTCTGAAGCTTTCTTT | CASEQGRGPSEAFF | TRBD1 | TRBJ1-1 | TRBV2 | -
TGTGCCAGCAGCCCCCCGTGGGGGGATTCCTACAATGAGCAGTTCTTC | CASSPPWGDSYNEQFF | - | TRBJ2-1 | TRBV7-2 | -
TGTGCCAGCCTGGGACTTGGGGCCAACGTCCTGACTTTC | CASLGLGANVLTF | - | TRBJ2-6 | TRBV2 | -
TGTGCCAGCTCACCAACGTACGGGGACAATGAGCAGTTCTTC | CASSPTYGDNEQFF | - | TRBJ2-1 | TRBV18 | -